This T cell receptor (beta chain) was identified in a study of sequential checkpoint blockade in melanoma. Treatment given: randomized to nivolumab then ipilimumab (arm A) or the reverse (arm B). Germline CDR1 and CDR2: MNHNS and SASEGT. With 7 bases removed from V and 0 bases from J, the gap between germline ends came to 16 bases. The CDR3 is 15 amino acids. Method: immunoSEQ multiplex PCR; TCRdb's copy keeps in-frame clones and lacks some. The repertoire consists of 15,000 to 20,000 clones, with about 80% occurring once and the leading ten covering 38%. The source of this sequence is a human donor with melanoma. The input for sequencing was CD8+ T cells sorted from blood (inferred from file names), taken from a patient given nivolumab and ipilimumab in sequence. The chain employs TRBV6-1 and TRBJ2-7; possible D gene TRBD1, 6 bases. CDR3 nucleotide sequence: TGTGCCAGCACCAGAGACAGGTTGAGCTCCTACGAGCAGTACTTC. Protein sequence: CASTRDRLSSYEQYF.